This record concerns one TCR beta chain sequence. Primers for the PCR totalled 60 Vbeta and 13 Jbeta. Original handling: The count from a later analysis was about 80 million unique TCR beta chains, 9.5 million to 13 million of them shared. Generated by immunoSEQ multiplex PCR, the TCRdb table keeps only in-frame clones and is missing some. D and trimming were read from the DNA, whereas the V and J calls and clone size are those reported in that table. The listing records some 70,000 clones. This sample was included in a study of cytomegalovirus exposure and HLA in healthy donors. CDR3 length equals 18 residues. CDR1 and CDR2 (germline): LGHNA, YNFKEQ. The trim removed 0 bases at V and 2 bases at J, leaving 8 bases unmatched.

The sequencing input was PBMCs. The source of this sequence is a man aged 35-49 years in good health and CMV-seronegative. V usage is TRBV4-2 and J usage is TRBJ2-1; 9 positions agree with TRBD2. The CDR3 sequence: CASSQDISGRRTYNEQFF. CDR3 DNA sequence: TGTGCCAGCAGCCAAGATATAAGCGGGAGGAGAACCTACAATGAGCAGTTCTTC.